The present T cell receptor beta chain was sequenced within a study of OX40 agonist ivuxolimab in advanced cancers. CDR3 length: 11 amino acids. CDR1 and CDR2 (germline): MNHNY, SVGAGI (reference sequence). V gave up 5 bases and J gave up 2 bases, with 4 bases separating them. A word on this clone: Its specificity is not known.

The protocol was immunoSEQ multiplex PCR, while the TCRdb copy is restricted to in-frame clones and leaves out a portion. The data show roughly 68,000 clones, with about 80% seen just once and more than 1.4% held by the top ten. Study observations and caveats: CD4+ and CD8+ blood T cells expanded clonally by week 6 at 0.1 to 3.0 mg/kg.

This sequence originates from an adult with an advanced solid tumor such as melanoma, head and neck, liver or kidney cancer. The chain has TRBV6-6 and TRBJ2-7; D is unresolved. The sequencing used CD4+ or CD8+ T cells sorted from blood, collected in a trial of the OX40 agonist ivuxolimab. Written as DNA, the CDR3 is TGTGCCAGCAGTGCCACCTACGAGCAGTACTTC. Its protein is CASSATYEQYF.